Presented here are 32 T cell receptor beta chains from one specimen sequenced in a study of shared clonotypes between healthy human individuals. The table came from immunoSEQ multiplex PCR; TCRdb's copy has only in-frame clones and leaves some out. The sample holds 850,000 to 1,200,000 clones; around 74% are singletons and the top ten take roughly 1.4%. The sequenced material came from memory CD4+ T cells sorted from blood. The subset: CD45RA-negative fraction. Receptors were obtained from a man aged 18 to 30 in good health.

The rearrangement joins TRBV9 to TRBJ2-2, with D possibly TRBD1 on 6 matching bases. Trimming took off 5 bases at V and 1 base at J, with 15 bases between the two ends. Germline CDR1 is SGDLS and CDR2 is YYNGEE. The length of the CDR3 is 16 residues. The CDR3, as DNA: TGTGCCAGCAGTCTAATTGGGGGACAGAACACCGGGGAGCTGTTTTTT. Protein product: CASSLIGGQNTGELFF.

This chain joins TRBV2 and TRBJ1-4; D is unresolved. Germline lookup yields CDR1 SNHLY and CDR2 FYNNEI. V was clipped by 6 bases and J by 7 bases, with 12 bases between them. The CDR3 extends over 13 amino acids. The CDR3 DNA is TGTGCCAGCAGGGGCAATGTCCTTGAAAAACTGTTTTTT. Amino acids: CASRGNVLEKLFF.

This CDR3 is CAWSVPFDRNIQYF. Here the CDR3 DNA reads TGTGCCTGGAGTGTACCATTTGACAGGAACATTCAGTACTTC. V usage is TRBV30 and J usage is TRBJ2-4; possibly TRBD1 for D (6 bases). The CDR3 covers 14 residues. V was cut by 0 bases and J by 7 bases, with 13 bases left in between. Germline values: CDR1 GTSNPN, CDR2 SVGIG (reference sequence).

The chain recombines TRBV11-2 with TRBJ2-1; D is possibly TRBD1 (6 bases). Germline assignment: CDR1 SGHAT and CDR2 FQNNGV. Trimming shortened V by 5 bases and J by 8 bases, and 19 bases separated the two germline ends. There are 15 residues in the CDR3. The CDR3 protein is CASSQGAGVLDEQFF. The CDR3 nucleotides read TGTGCCAGCAGCCAAGGGGCAGGGGTTTTGGATGAGCAGTTCTTC.

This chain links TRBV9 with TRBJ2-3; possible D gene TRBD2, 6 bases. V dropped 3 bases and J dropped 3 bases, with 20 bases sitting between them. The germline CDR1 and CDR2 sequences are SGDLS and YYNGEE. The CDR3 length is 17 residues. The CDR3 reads CASSEPSGLLLTDTQYF. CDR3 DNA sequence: TGTGCCAGCAGCGAGCCCTCGGGACTGCTTCTGACAGATACGCAGTATTTT.

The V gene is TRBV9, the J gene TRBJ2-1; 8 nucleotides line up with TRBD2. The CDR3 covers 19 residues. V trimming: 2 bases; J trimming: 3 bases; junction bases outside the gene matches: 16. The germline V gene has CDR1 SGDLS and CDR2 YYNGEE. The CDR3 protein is CASSVSGTVTRSIYNEQFF. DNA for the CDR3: TGTGCCAGCAGCGTTAGCGGGACGGTCACCCGTTCTATCTACAATGAGCAGTTCTTC.

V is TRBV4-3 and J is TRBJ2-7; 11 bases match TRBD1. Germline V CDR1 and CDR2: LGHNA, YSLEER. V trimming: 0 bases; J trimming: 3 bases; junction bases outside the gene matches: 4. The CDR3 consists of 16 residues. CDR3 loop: CASSQDRTGGSYEQYF. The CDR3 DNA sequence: TGCGCCAGCAGCCAAGATAGGACAGGGGGCAGCTACGAGCAGTACTTC.

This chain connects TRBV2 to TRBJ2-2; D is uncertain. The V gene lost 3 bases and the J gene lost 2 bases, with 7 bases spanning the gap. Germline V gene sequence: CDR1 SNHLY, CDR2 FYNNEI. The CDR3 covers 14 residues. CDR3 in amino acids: CASSETYNTGELFF. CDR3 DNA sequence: TGTGCCAGCAGTGAGACTTATAACACCGGGGAGCTGTTTTTT.

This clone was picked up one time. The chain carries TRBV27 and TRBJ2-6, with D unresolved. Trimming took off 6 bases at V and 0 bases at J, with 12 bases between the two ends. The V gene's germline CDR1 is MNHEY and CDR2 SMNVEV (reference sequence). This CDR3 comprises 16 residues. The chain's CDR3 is CASSPVLNSGANVLTF. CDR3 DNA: TGTGCCAGCAGCCCGGTGTTGAACTCTGGGGCCAACGTCCTGACTTTC.

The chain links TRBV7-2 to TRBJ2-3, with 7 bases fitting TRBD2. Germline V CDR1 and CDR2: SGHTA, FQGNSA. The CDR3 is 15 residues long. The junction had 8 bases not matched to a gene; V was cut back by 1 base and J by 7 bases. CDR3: CASSLDRAGSNTQYF. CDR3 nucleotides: TGTGCCAGCAGCTTAGACCGAGCGGGGAGTAATACGCAGTATTTT.

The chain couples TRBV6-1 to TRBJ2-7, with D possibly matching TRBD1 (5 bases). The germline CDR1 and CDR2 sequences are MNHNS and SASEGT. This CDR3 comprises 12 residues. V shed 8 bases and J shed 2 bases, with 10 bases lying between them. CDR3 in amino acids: CASVPDTYEQYF. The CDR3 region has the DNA TGTGCCAGCGTCCCGGACACCTACGAGCAGTACTTC.

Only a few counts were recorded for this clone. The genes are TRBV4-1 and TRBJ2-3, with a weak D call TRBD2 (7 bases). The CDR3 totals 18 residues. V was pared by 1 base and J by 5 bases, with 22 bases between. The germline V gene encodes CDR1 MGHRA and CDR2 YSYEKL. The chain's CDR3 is CASSQGRLQGGGGDTQYF. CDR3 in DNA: TGCGCCAGCAGCCAAGGACGGTTACAGGGCGGGGGAGGAGATACGCAGTATTTT.

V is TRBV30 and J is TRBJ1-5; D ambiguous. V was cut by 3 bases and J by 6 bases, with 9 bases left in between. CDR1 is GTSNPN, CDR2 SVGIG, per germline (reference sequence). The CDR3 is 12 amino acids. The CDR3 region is CAWSLGGQPQHF. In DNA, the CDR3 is TGTGCCTGGAGCCTCGGAGGTCAGCCCCAGCATTTT.

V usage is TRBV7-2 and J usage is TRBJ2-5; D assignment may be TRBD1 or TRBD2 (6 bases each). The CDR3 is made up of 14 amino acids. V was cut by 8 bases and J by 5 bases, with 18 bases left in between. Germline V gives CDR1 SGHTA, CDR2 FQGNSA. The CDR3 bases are TGTGCCAGCTCCGGGGGCCTCAGGTTGGAGACCCAGTACTTC. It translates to CASSGGLRLETQYF.

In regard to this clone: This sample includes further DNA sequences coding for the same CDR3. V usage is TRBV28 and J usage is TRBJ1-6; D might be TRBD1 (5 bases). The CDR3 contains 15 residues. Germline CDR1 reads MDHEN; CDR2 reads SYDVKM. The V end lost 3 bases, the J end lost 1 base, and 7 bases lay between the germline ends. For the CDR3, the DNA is TGTGCCAGCAGTTTGGGGCGATCCTATAATTCACCCCTCCACTTT. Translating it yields CASSLGRSYNSPLHF.

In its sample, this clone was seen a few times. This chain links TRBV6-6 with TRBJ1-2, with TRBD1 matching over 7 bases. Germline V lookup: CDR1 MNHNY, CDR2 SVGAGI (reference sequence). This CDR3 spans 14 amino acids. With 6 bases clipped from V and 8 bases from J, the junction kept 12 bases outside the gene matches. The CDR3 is CASSKDRVAYGYTF. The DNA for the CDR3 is TGTGCCAGCAGCAAAGACAGGGTTGCGTACGGCTACACCTTC.

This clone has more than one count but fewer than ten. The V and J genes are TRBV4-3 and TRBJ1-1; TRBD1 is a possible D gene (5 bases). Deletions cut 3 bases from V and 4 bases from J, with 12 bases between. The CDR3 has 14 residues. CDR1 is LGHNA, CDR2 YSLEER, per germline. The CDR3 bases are TGCGCCAGCAGCCAGAGGGGACGGAGCACTGAAGCTTTCTTT. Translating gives CASSQRGRSTEAFF.

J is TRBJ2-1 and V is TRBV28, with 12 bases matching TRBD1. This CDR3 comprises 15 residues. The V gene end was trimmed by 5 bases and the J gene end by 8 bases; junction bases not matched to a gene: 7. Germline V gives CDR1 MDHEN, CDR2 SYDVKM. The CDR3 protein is CASSPTGTGGDEQFF. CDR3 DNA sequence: TGTGCCAGCAGTCCTACCGGGACAGGGGGCGATGAGCAGTTCTTC.

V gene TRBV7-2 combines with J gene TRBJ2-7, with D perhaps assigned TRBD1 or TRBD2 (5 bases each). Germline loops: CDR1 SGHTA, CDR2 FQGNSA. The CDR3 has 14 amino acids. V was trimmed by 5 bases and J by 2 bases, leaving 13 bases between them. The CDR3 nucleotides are TGTGCCAGCAGCCACGGGACGGGCCCCTACGAGCAGTACTTC. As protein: CASSHGTGPYEQYF.

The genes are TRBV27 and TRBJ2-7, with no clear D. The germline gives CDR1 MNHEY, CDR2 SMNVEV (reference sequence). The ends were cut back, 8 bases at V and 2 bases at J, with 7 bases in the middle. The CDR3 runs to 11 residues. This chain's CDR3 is CASWAAYEQYF. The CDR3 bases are TGTGCCAGCTGGGCAGCCTACGAGCAGTACTTC.

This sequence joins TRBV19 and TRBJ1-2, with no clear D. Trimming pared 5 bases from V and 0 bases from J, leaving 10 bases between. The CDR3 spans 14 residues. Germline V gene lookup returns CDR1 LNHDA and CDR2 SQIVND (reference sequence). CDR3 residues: CASSWVGANYGYTF. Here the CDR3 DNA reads TGTGCCAGTAGTTGGGTCGGAGCTAACTATGGCTACACCTTC.

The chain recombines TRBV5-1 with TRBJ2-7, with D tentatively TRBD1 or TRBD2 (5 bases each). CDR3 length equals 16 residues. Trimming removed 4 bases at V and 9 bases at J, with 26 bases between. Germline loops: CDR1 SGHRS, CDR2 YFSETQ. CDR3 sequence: CASSHLRDLNTTRQYF. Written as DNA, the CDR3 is TGCGCCAGCAGCCACCTAAGGGACCTGAACACTACGAGGCAGTACTTC. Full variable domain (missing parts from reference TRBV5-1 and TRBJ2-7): KAGVTQTPRYLIKTRGQQVTLSCSPISGHRSVSWYQQTPGQGLQFLFEYFSETQRNKGNFPGRFSGRQFSNSRSEMNVSTLELGDSALYLCASSHLRDLNTTRQYFGPGTRLTVT.

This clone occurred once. The CDR3 loop reads CASSPGAGAQQPQHF. The CDR3 nucleotides read TGCGCCAGCAGCCCTGGGGCAGGGGCCCAACAGCCCCAGCATTTT. V and J are TRBV5-1 and TRBJ1-5; the D gene is possibly TRBD1 (6 bases). Germline CDR1 is SGHRS and CDR2 is YFSETQ. The CDR3 is 15 amino acids. V lost 4 bases, J lost 7 bases, and 18 bases lay in between. Combining the CDR3 with reference TRBV5-1 and TRBJ1-5 gives the whole variable domain KAGVTQTPRYLIKTRGQQVTLSCSPISGHRSVSWYQQTPGQGLQFLFEYFSETQRNKGNFPGRFSGRQFSNSRSEMNVSTLELGDSALYLCASSPGAGAQQPQHFGDGTRLSIL.

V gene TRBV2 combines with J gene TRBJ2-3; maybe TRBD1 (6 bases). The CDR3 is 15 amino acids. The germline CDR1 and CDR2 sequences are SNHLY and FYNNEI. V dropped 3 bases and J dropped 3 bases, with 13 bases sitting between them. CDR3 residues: CASSEGAVLTDTQYF. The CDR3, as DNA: TGTGCCAGCAGTGAGGGGGCAGTGCTGACAGATACGCAGTATTTT.

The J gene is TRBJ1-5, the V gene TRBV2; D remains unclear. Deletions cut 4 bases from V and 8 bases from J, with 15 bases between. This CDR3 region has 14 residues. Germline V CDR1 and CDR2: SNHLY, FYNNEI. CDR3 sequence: CASSVAASIKPQHF. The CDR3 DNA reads TGTGCCAGCAGTGTAGCCGCTTCCATTAAGCCCCAGCATTTT.

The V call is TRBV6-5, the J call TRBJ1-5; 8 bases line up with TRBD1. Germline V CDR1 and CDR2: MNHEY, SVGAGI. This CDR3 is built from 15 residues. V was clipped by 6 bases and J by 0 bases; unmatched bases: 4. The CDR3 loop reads CASRPTGGSNQPQHF. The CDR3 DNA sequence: TGTGCCAGCAGACCAACAGGGGGTAGCAATCAGCCCCAGCATTTT.

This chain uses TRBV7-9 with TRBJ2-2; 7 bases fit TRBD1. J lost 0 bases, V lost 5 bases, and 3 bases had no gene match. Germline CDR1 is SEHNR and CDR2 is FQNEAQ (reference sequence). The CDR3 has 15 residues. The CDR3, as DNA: TGTGCCAGCAGCCCTGGGACAGCGAACACCGGGGAGCTGTTTTTT. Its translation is CASSPGTANTGELFF.

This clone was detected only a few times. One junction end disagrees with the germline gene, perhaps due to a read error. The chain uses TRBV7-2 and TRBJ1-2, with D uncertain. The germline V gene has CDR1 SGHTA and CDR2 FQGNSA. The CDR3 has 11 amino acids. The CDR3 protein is CASSRDEDQAF. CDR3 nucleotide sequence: TGTGCCAGCAGCCGAGATGAGGACCAGGCCTTC. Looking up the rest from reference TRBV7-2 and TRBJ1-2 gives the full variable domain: GAGVSQSPSNKVTEKGKDVELRCDPISGHTALYWYRQSLGQGLEFLIYFQGNSAPDKSGLPSDRFSAERTGGSVSTLTIQRTQQEDSAVYLCASSRDEDQAFGSGTRLTVV.

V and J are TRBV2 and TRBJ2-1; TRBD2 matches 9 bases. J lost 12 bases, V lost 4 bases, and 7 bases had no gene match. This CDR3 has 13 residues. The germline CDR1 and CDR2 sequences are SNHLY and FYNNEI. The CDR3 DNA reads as TGTGCCAGCAGTGTGAGTAGCGGGAGTGCGCAGTTCTTC. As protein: CASSVSSGSAQFF. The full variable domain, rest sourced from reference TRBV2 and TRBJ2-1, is EPEVTQTPSHQVTQMGQEVILRCVPISNHLYFYWYRQILGQKVEFLVSFYNNEISEKSEIFDDQFSVERPDGSNFTLKIRSTKLEDSAMYFCASSVSSGSAQFFGPGTRLTVL.

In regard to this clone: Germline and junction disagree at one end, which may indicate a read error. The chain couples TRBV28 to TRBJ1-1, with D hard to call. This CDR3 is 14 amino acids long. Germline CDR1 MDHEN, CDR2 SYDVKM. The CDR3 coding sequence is TGTGCCAGCAGTTTAAGATCCGGGAACGCTGAAGCTTTCTTT. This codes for CASSLRSGNAEAFF.

The CDR3 loop reads CASSQDGAGGPWDTQYF. CDR3 bases: TGCGCCAGCAGCCAAGACGGGGCGGGAGGGCCATGGGATACGCAGTATTTT. The chain couples TRBV4-1 to TRBJ2-3; TRBD2 matches at 9 bases. The CDR3 loop spans 17 amino acids. The V gene's germline CDR1 is MGHRA and CDR2 YSYEKL. J was trimmed by 6 bases and V by 0 bases; bases with no gene match: 10.

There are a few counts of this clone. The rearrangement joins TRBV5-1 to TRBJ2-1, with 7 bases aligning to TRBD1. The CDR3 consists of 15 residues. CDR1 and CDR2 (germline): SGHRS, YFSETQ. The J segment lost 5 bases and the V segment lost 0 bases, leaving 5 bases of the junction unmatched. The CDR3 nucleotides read TGCGCCAGCAGCTTGGAAGGAAGGGGGCACAATGAGCAGTTCTTC. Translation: CASSLEGRGHNEQFF. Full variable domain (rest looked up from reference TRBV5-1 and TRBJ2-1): KAGVTQTPRYLIKTRGQQVTLSCSPISGHRSVSWYQQTPGQGLQFLFEYFSETQRNKGNFPGRFSGRQFSNSRSEMNVSTLELGDSALYLCASSLEGRGHNEQFFGPGTRLTVL.